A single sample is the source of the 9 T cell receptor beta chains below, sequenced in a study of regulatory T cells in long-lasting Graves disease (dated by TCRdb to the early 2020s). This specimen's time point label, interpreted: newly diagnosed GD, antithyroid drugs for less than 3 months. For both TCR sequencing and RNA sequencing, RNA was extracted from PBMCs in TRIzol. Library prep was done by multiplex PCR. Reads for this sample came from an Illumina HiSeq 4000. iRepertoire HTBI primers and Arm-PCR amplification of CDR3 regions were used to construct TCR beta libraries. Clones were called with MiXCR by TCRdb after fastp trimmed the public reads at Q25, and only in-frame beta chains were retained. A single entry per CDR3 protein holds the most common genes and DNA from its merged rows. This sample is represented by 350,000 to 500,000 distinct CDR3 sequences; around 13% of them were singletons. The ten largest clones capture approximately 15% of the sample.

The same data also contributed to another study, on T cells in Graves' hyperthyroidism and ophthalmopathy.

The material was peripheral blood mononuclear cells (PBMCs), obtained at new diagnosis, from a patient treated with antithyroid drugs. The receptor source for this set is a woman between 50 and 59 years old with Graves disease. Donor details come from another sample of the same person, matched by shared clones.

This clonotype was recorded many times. The CDR3 DNA reads TGTGCCAGCAGCTTAGCAAGCGAGACCCAGTACTTC. This translates into CASSLASETQYF. The chain recombines TRBV7-9 with TRBJ2-5; D ambiguous. V dropped 0 bases and J dropped 5 bases, with 4 bases sitting between them. Germline lookup yields CDR1 SEHNR and CDR2 FQNEAQ (reference sequence). This CDR3 region has 12 residues.

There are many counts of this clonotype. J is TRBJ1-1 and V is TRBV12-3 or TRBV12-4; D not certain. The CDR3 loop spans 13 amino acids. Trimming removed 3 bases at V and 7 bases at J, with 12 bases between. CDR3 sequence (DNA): TGTGCCAGCAGTTTGATGTTGGCGGATGAAGCTTTCTTT. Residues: CASSLMLADEAFF.

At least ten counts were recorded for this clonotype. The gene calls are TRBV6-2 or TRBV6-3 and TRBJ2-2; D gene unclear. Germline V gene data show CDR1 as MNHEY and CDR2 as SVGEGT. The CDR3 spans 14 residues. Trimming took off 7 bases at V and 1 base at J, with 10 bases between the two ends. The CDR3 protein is CASTEPENTGELFF. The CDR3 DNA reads TGTGCCAGCACTGAGCCCGAGAACACCGGGGAGCTGTTTTTT.

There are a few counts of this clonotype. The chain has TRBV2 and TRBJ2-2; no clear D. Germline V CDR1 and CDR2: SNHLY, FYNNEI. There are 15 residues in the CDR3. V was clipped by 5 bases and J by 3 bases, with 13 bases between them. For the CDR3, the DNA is TGTGCCAGCAGTATCGGAATTGGGGACACCGGGGAGCTGTTTTTT. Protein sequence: CASSIGIGDTGELFF.

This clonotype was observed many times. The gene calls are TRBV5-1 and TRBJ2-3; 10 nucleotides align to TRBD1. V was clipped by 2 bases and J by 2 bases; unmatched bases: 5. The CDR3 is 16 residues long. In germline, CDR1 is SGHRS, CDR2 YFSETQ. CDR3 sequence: CASSLLRQGATDTQYF. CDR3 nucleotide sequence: TGCGCCAGCAGCTTACTCCGACAGGGGGCCACAGATACGCAGTATTTT.

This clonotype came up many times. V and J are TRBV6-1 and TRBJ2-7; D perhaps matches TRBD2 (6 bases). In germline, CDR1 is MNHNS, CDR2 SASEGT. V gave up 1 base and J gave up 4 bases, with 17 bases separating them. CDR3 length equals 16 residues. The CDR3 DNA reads TGTGCCAGCAGTGAAGTAATAGGGCCGGGGAGGTACGAGCAGTACTTC. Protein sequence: CASSEVIGPGRYEQYF.

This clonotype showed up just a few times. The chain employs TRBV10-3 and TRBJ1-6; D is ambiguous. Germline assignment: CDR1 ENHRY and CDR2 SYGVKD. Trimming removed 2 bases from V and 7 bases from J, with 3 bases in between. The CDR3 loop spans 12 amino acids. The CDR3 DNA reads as TGTGCCATCAGTGAGGGGAATTCACCCCTCCACTTT. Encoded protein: CAISEGNSPLHF.

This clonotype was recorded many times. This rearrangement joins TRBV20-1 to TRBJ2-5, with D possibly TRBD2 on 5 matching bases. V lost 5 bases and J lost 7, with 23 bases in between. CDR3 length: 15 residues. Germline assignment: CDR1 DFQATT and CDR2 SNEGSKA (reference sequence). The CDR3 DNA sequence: TGCAGTGCTTCAAACCGGACTGCCTCGTATGGGACCCAGTACTTC. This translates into CSASNRTASYGTQYF.

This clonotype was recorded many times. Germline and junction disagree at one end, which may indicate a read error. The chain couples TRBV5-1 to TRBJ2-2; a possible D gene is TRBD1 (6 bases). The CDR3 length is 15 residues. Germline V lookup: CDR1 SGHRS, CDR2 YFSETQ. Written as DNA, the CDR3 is TGTGCCAGCAGCTTGCGGCAGGGGCGCACCGGGGAGCTGTTTTTT. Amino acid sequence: CASSLRQGRTGELFF.